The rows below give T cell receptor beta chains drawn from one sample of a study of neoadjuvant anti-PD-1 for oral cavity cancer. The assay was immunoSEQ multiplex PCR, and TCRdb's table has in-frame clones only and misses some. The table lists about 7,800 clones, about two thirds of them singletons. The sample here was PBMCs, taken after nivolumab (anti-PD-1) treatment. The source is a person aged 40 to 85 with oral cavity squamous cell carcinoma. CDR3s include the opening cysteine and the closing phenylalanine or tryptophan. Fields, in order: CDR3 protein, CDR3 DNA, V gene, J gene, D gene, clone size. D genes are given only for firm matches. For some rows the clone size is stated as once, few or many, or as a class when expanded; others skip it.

cdr3_aa: CASTYSGTEKLFF; cdr3_nt: TGTGCCAGCACCTACAGCGGGACAGAAAAACTGTTTTTT; v_call: TRBV7-2; j_call: TRBJ1-4; d_call: NA; clone_size: NA
cdr3_aa: CASSSGGIADTQYF; cdr3_nt: TGTGCCAGCAGCTCCGGGGGTATCGCAGATACGCAGTATTTT; v_call: TRBV5-4; j_call: TRBJ2-3; d_call: NA; clone_size: NA
cdr3_aa: CATSRGTSNYGYTF; cdr3_nt: TGTGCCACCAGCAGAGGAACGAGTAACTATGGCTACACCTTC; v_call: TRBV15; j_call: TRBJ1-2; d_call: NA; clone_size: NA
cdr3_aa: CAWRVYRSESTEAFF; cdr3_nt: TGTGCCTGGAGGGTATATCGATCCGAGAGCACTGAAGCTTTCTTT; v_call: TRBV30; j_call: TRBJ1-1; d_call: NA; clone_size: NA
cdr3_aa: CASRSGTDNEQFF; cdr3_nt: TGTGCCAGCAGGAGCGGGACAGACAATGAGCAGTTCTTC; v_call: TRBV6-5; j_call: TRBJ2-1; d_call: NA; clone_size: few
cdr3_aa: CATTPGQGTNEQFF; cdr3_nt: TGTGCCACCACGCCGGGACAGGGCACGAATGAGCAGTTCTTC; v_call: TRBV6-6; j_call: TRBJ2-1; d_call: TRBD1; clone_size: few
cdr3_aa: CASSLQGTGVNEQFF; cdr3_nt: TGTGCCAGCAGCTTGCAGGGGACAGGTGTCAATGAGCAGTTCTTC; v_call: TRBV5-4; j_call: TRBJ2-1; d_call: TRBD1; clone_size: once
cdr3_aa: CASSPGVNSPLHF; cdr3_nt: TGTGCCAGCAGCCCAGGGGTTAATTCACCCCTCCACTTT; v_call: TRBV2; j_call: TRBJ1-6; d_call: NA; clone_size: NA
cdr3_aa: CASSQGVQGTYGYTF; cdr3_nt: TGCGCCAGCAGCCAAGGGGTACAGGGGACCTATGGCTACACCTTC; v_call: TRBV4-3; j_call: TRBJ1-2; d_call: TRBD1; clone_size: NA
cdr3_aa: CASSYSGQSYGYTF; cdr3_nt: TGTGCCAGCAGTTACTCCGGACAGAGCTATGGCTACACCTTC; v_call: TRBV6-5; j_call: TRBJ1-2; d_call: NA; clone_size: NA
cdr3_aa: CASSPLAASYNEQFF; cdr3_nt: TGTGCCAGCTCACCATTGGCAGCCTCCTACAATGAGCAGTTCTTC; v_call: TRBV18; j_call: TRBJ2-1; d_call: NA; clone_size: NA
cdr3_aa: CASSLGGQKYQETQYF; cdr3_nt: TGTGCCAGCAGCTTAGGCGGACAGAAGTACCAAGAGACCCAGTACTTC; v_call: TRBV11-2; j_call: TRBJ2-5; d_call: NA; clone_size: NA
cdr3_aa: CASSTRDDYGYTF; cdr3_nt: TGTGCCAGCTCAACCAGGGACGACTATGGCTACACCTTC; v_call: TRBV18; j_call: TRBJ1-2; d_call: NA; clone_size: NA
cdr3_aa: CATSREEPNSPLHF; cdr3_nt: TGTGCCACCAGCAGAGAGGAACCGAATTCACCCCTCCACTTT; v_call: TRBV15; j_call: TRBJ1-6; d_call: NA; clone_size: few
cdr3_aa: CASSLGTTMSYGYTF; cdr3_nt: TGTGCCAGCAGCCTCGGTACCACGATGTCCTATGGCTACACCTTC; v_call: TRBV7-2; j_call: TRBJ1-2; d_call: NA; clone_size: NA
cdr3_aa: CASSDGANTEAFF; cdr3_nt: TGTGCCAGCAGCGACGGGGCGAACACTGAAGCTTTCTTT; v_call: TRBV7-2; j_call: TRBJ1-1; d_call: NA; clone_size: NA
cdr3_aa: CASSESFRALFF; cdr3_nt: TGCGCCAGCAGTGAGTCGTTCAGGGCACTTTTCTTC; v_call: TRBV10-1; j_call: TRBJ1-2; d_call: NA; clone_size: few